The 14 T cell receptor beta chains below come from one sample, sequenced in a study of blood T cell repertoires in COVID-19. Sequencing was performed with immunoSEQ multiplex PCR; in TCRdb, only in-frame clones are kept and a portion is missing. Of 200,000 to 250,000 clones in the sample, 70% to 85% were seen once. The sequenced sample consisted of peripheral blood. Source of these receptors: a man aged 50 to 59 with active or convalescent COVID-19.

In its sample, this clone was seen once. The V and J genes are TRBV28 and TRBJ2-7, with D perhaps matching TRBD1 (6 bases). Trimming took 3 bases from V and 7 from J, leaving 13 bases between them. The germline gives CDR1 MDHEN, CDR2 SYDVKM. The CDR3 is 13 amino acids. Here the CDR3 reads CASSFRGSGEQYF. The CDR3 bases are TGTGCCAGCAGTTTCAGGGGTTCGGGTGAGCAGTACTTC.

V and J are TRBV19 and TRBJ2-7; D possibly corresponds to TRBD2 (5 bases). Trimming stripped 6 bases from V and 2 bases from J, with 11 bases between. Germline values: CDR1 LNHDA, CDR2 SQIVND (reference sequence). The length of the CDR3 is 13 residues. CDR3 region: CASRRGLTYEQYF. The CDR3 DNA reads TGTGCCAGTAGGCGCGGACTCACCTACGAGCAGTACTTC.

As DNA, the CDR3 is TGTGCCAGCAGTTTAGAGCTCGGTGGCTACACCTTC. As protein: CASSLELGGYTF. The chain uses TRBV2 and TRBJ1-2; D gene ambiguous. The CDR3 totals 12 residues. The V end was cut by 5 bases, the J end by 7 bases, with 11 bases between. Germline-derived CDR1 and CDR2 are SNHLY and FYNNEI.

The chain employs TRBV4-2 and TRBJ1-2; perhaps TRBD1 as D (6 bases). Germline values: CDR1 LGHNA, CDR2 YNFKEQ. Trimming stripped 0 bases from V and 1 base from J, with 12 bases between. The CDR3 has 16 amino acids. Here the CDR3 reads CASSQEQGGDNYGYTF. In DNA, the CDR3 is TGTGCCAGCAGCCAAGAGCAAGGGGGGGATAACTATGGCTACACCTTC.

The V and J genes are TRBV29-1 and TRBJ2-7, with D perhaps TRBD2 (5 bases). CDR3 size: 14 residues. In germline, CDR1 is SQVTM, CDR2 ANQGSEA. Trimming shortened V by 0 bases and J by 0 bases, and 9 bases separated the two germline ends. The CDR3 is CSVEDRGPSYEQYF. In DNA, the CDR3 is TGCAGCGTTGAAGATCGAGGGCCCTCCTACGAGCAGTACTTC.

The rearrangement uses TRBV7-3 and TRBJ2-5, with a tentative D call TRBD2 (6 bases). Between the trimmed V and J ends, which lost 1 base and 3 bases, there was a span of 9 bases. Germline values: CDR1 SGHTA, CDR2 FQGTGA. CDR3 length: 14 residues. The CDR3 bases are TGTGCCAGCAGCTTAAGTGGCGGGGAAGAGACCCAGTACTTC. Its protein is CASSLSGGEETQYF.

This chain connects TRBV7-9 to TRBJ2-7; 9 bases match TRBD2. Germline CDR1 SEHNR, CDR2 FQNEAQ (reference sequence). The junction had 5 bases not matched to a gene; V was cut back by 3 bases and J by 2 bases. This CDR3 has 15 amino acids. This CDR3 is CASSFGEREAYEQYF. The DNA of the CDR3 is TGTGCCAGCAGCTTCGGTGAGCGGGAGGCCTACGAGCAGTACTTC.

V and J are TRBV27 and TRBJ2-7; 8 bases line up with TRBD2. J gave up 4 bases and V 4 bases, and 9 bases lay outside the gene matches. The CDR3 has 15 residues. Germline-derived CDR1 and CDR2 are MNHEY and SMNVEV (reference sequence). CDR3 in DNA: TGTGCCAGCAGTTCCTCCGGGACTAGGTGGTACGAGCAGTACTTC. Protein sequence: CASSSSGTRWYEQYF.

The chain has TRBV28 and TRBJ1-1; 12 bases fit TRBD1. V shed 10 bases, J shed 11 bases, and the junction held 8 bases outside the gene matches. The CDR3 extends over 12 amino acids. Looked up from germline, CDR1 is MDHEN and CDR2 is SYDVKM. The CDR3 here is CATLGDRGLAFF. For the CDR3, the DNA is TGTGCCACCCTGGGGGACAGGGGGCTGGCTTTCTTT.

The CDR3 protein is CASSYSPGQGMVQPQHF. The CDR3 DNA reads TGTGCCAGCAGTTATTCTCCGGGACAGGGAATGGTTCAGCCCCAGCATTTT. The chain couples TRBV6-2 or TRBV6-3 to TRBJ1-5; 9 positions agree with TRBD1. Germline CDR1 MNHEY, CDR2 SVGEGT. Unmatched junction bases numbered 12, after V lost 3 bases and J lost 6 bases. This CDR3 is built from 17 residues.

This chain links TRBV18 with TRBJ1-4; 7 bases map to TRBD1. With 2 bases clipped from V and 7 bases from J, the junction kept 10 bases outside the gene matches. CDR1 is KGHSH, CDR2 LQKENI, per germline. There are 16 residues in the CDR3. CDR3 sequence reads: CASSPTLTGNFEKLFF. The CDR3 DNA is TGTGCCAGCTCACCAACTTTGACAGGGAATTTTGAAAAACTGTTTTTT.

The chain combines TRBV28 with TRBJ2-1; 7 positions match TRBD2. With 4 bases clipped from V and 7 bases from J, the junction kept 7 bases outside the gene matches. Germline CDR1 MDHEN, CDR2 SYDVKM. This CDR3 is 14 amino acids long. Here the CDR3 reads CASSWRELLNEQFF. CDR3 in DNA: TGTGCCAGCAGTTGGCGGGAGTTATTAAATGAGCAGTTCTTC.

The rearrangement links TRBV28 to TRBJ1-1; perhaps TRBD1 as D (5 bases). The germline CDR1 and CDR2 sequences are MDHEN and SYDVKM. Trimming stripped 2 bases from V and 6 bases from J, with 16 bases between. This CDR3 spans 15 amino acids. CDR3 sequence (DNA): TGTGCCAGCAGTTTACCCACCGGCGGGGCCCCTGAAGCTTTCTTT. This gives the protein CASSLPTGGAPEAFF.

The chain couples TRBV6-5 to TRBJ1-1, with D possibly TRBD1 on 6 matching bases. The germline V and J ends were trimmed by 5 bases and 4 bases, with 14 bases remaining between them. Looked up from germline, CDR1 is MNHEY and CDR2 is SVGAGI. This CDR3 is 14 amino acids long. The CDR3 region is CASSTGGASTEAFF. CDR3 DNA: TGTGCCAGCAGTACGGGGGGGGCGAGCACTGAAGCTTTCTTT.